The 21 T cell receptor beta chains below all came from one sample that was sequenced in a study of CD8+CD57+ T cells in acquired aplastic anemia. Template material for TCR beta VDJ and CDR3 profiling consisted of genomic DNA. TCRdb re-called the reads with MiXCR, one entry per CDR3 protein. Among about 98,000 distinct CDR3 sequences listed, 55% to 70% were seen once. Patients included in sequencing had previously demonstrated CD8+CD57+ cell expansion by flow cytometry. Sequenced material: sorted CD4+, CD8+, or CD8+CD57+ T cells (not recorded which) from PBMCs. These TCRs come from a human donor with aplastic anemia.

This clonotype was detected only once. The rearrangement uses TRBV7-2 and TRBJ2-7; 9 positions agree with TRBD1. The germline gives CDR1 SGHTA, CDR2 FQGNSA. V was clipped by 3 bases and J by 5 bases; unmatched bases: 14. There are 17 residues in the CDR3. The CDR3 sequence is CASSFPLRDRVLHEQYF. Here the CDR3 DNA reads TGTGCCAGCAGCTTTCCCCTAAGGGACAGGGTTCTTCACGAGCAGTACTTC.

A few counts support this clonotype. The V and J genes are TRBV7-9 and TRBJ1-2; tentatively, D is TRBD1 (5 bases). V lost 8 bases and J lost 0, with 13 bases in between. CDR1 is SEHNR and CDR2 is FQNEAQ in the germline V gene (reference sequence). This CDR3 has 14 amino acids. Here the CDR3 reads CASEDSTANYGYTF. The DNA for the CDR3 is TGTGCCAGCGAAGACAGTACCGCTAACTATGGCTACACCTTC.

This clonotype showed up just once. The chain carries TRBV10-3 and TRBJ1-2; D is possibly TRBD1 (5 bases). The germline V gene has CDR1 ENHRY and CDR2 SYGVKD. The germline V and J ends were trimmed by 8 bases and 3 bases, with 10 bases remaining between them. This CDR3 is built from 12 residues. CDR3 region: CAIQRGDYGYTF. CDR3 nucleotide sequence: TGTGCCATCCAACGGGGGGACTATGGCTACACCTTC.

The CDR3 bases are TGTGCCAGTAGTCCGACAGGGGGTTTCACTGAAGCTTTCTTT. It codes for CASSPTGGFTEAFF. The genes are TRBV19 and TRBJ1-1; 9 bases match TRBD1. CDR1 and CDR2 from the germline V gene are LNHDA and SQIVND (reference sequence). The CDR3 loop spans 14 amino acids. The V and J ends lost 5 bases and 4 bases, in that order; junction bases with no gene match: 5. The variable domain in full, with the rest retrieved from reference TRBV19 and TRBJ1-1, is DGGITQSPKYLFRKEGQNVTLSCEQNLNHDAMYWYRQDPGQGLRLIYYSQIVNDFQKGDIAEGYSVSREKKESFPLTVTSAQKNPTAFYLCASSPTGGFTEAFFGQGTRLTVV.

The gene calls are TRBV7-3 and TRBJ1-6; D not resolved. This CDR3 is built from 16 residues. V lost 2 bases to trimming and J lost 11 bases, with 19 bases between them. Germline values: CDR1 SGHTA, CDR2 FQGTGA. The CDR3 region has the DNA TGTGCCAGCAGCTTAGCCCCGAGAGGGATGAGACCACCCCTCCACTTT. Residues: CASSLAPRGMRPPLHF.

The chain couples TRBV20-1 to TRBJ2-3; tentatively, D is TRBD1 (8 bases). Germline V gene lookup returns CDR1 DFQATT and CDR2 SNEGSKA (reference sequence). CDR3 length equals 16 residues. V lost 0 bases and J 5 bases, leaving 18 bases between the germline ends. CDR3 sequence reads: CSARDPRQGRVDTQYF. CDR3 nucleotides: TGCAGTGCTAGAGATCCAAGACAGGGGAGGGTAGATACGCAGTATTTT.

This chain connects TRBV19 to TRBJ2-2; D is perhaps TRBD2 (5 bases). This CDR3 is built from 15 residues. Germline V CDR1 and CDR2: LNHDA, SQIVND (reference sequence). With 8 bases removed from V and 1 base from J, the gap between germline ends came to 14 bases. The CDR3 here is CASGVGLMNTGELFF. CDR3 bases: TGTGCCAGTGGGGTTGGACTGATGAACACCGGGGAGCTGTTTTTT.

The genes are TRBV7-6 and TRBJ2-1; D gene ambiguous. Germline lookup yields CDR1 SGHVS and CDR2 FNYEAQ. The CDR3 consists of 12 residues. Trimming cost V 8 bases and J 4 bases, with 9 bases left between them. The CDR3 protein is CASEGSYNEQFF. The CDR3 nucleotides are TGTGCCAGCGAAGGAAGTTACAATGAGCAGTTCTTC.

The V call is TRBV2, the J call TRBJ2-7, with 9 bases lining up with TRBD1. J lost 2 bases, V lost 5 bases, and 7 bases had no gene match. Germline loops: CDR1 SNHLY, CDR2 FYNNEI. The CDR3 extends over 15 amino acids. CDR3 coding DNA: TGTGCCAGCAGTCCCCGGGGGACAGGGACCTACGAGCAGTACTTC. The encoded protein is CASSPRGTGTYEQYF. Full variable domain (outside the CDR3, taken from reference TRBV2 and TRBJ2-7): EPEVTQTPSHQVTQMGQEVILRCVPISNHLYFYWYRQILGQKVEFLVSFYNNEISEKSEIFDDQFSVERPDGSNFTLKIRSTKLEDSAMYFCASSPRGTGTYEQYFGPGTRLTVT.

V gene TRBV20-1 combines with J gene TRBJ2-7; 7 bases are a match to TRBD2. Per germline, CDR1 DFQATT and CDR2 SNEGSKA (reference sequence). V lost 1 base, J lost 6 bases, and 3 bases stayed unmatched. CDR3 length: 12 amino acids. The CDR3 DNA reads as TGCAGTGCTAGAGTCGCGGGAGTCGAGCAGTACTTC. Translated, it gives CSARVAGVEQYF.

This chain uses TRBV18 with TRBJ2-7; D remains unclear. V lost 6 bases to trimming and J lost 0 bases, with 21 bases between them. This CDR3 comprises 17 residues. Germline CDR1 and CDR2: KGHSH and LQKENI. The CDR3 sequence: CASSPFRPGESSYEQYF. Written as DNA, the CDR3 is TGTGCCAGCTCGCCATTTCGCCCTGGTGAGAGCTCCTACGAGCAGTACTTC.

The rearrangement joins TRBV29-1 to TRBJ2-7, with 12 bases aligning to TRBD2. The CDR3 loop spans 13 amino acids. J was trimmed by 6 bases and V by 4 bases; bases with no gene match: 4. Germline V lookup: CDR1 SQVTM, CDR2 ANQGSEA. CDR3 residues: CSVGTSGMGEQYF. CDR3 nucleotides: TGCAGCGTTGGGACTAGCGGGATGGGCGAGCAGTACTTC.

This clonotype has only a few counts. This sequence joins TRBV7-8 and TRBJ1-6; D may be TRBD1 (5 bases). V lost 5 bases and J 12 bases, leaving 11 bases between the germline ends. Germline V gene sequence: CDR1 SGHVS, CDR2 FQNEAQ. This CDR3 has 12 amino acids. In nucleotides, the CDR3 is TGTGCCAGCAGCAAGTTACAGGAACCCCTCCACTTT. Protein: CASSKLQEPLHF.

V gene TRBV7-2 combines with J gene TRBJ2-6; D is perhaps TRBD1 (6 bases). This CDR3 comprises 14 residues. Trimming pared 7 bases from V and 3 bases from J, leaving 10 bases between. CDR1 and CDR2 (germline): SGHTA, FQGNSA. The CDR3 DNA reads as TGTGCCAGCAAACAGGGTAGTGGGGCCAACGTCCTGACTTTC. Translated: CASKQGSGANVLTF.

In this sample, this clonotype turned up a few times. The DNA for the CDR3 is TGTGCCAGCAGGGAAACGGGTCTAGGCAATCAGCCCCAGCATTTT. Protein: CASRETGLGNQPQHF. This chain joins TRBV19 and TRBJ1-5, with D possibly TRBD1 on 5 matching bases. The CDR3 runs 15 residues. V was trimmed by 9 bases and J by 2 bases, leaving 17 bases between them. Per the germline V gene, CDR1 is LNHDA and CDR2 is SQIVND (reference sequence).

V gene TRBV20-1 combines with J gene TRBJ2-5, with 8 bases aligning to TRBD2. CDR1 and CDR2 from the germline V gene are DFQATT and SNEGSKA (reference sequence). The CDR3 runs to 15 residues. The V gene end was trimmed by 4 bases and the J gene end by 4 bases; junction bases not matched to a gene: 11. The CDR3 loop reads CSANGRGALGETQYF. CDR3 DNA: TGCAGTGCTAATGGGCGGGGGGCCCTAGGAGAGACCCAGTACTTC.

This chain uses TRBV10-3 with TRBJ2-7; the match to TRBD1 covers 7 bases. J gave up 2 bases and V 6 bases, and 10 bases lay outside the gene matches. Germline V gene lookup returns CDR1 ENHRY and CDR2 SYGVKD. The CDR3 totals 15 residues. Written as DNA, the CDR3 is TGTGCCATCAGAGGTGGACAGGATCTTACCTACGAGCAGTACTTC. This codes for CAIRGGQDLTYEQYF.

CDR3 nucleotides: TGTGCCAAAGACAGGGAAGGTGGTGAGACCCAGTACTTC. Its translation: CAKDREGGETQYF. The V gene is TRBV2, the J gene TRBJ2-5, with 7 bases lining up with TRBD1. The CDR3 is made up of 13 amino acids. Germline V gene sequence: CDR1 SNHLY, CDR2 FYNNEI. V shed 10 bases and J 5 bases; nucleotides not matched to a gene: 10.

This chain joins TRBV20-1 and TRBJ1-5, with D perhaps matching TRBD1 (5 bases). Trimming stripped 0 bases from V and 1 base from J, with 13 bases between. The CDR3 runs to 16 residues. Germline V gene lookup returns CDR1 DFQATT and CDR2 SNEGSKA (reference sequence). CDR3 coding DNA: TGCAGTGCTAGAGAGTCCCCAGGGACGAGCAATCAGCCCCAGCATTTT. This translates into CSARESPGTSNQPQHF.

This clonotype was recorded a few times. The gene calls are TRBV2 and TRBJ2-7; 8 nucleotides agree with TRBD2. This CDR3 has 15 amino acids. The ends lost 7 bases at V and 1 base at J; junction bases unmatched: 9. Germline loops: CDR1 SNHLY, CDR2 FYNNEI. CDR3 nucleotide sequence: TGTGCCAGCACCGAGAACGGGGGGGCTTCCTACGAGCAGTACTTC. Translating it yields CASTENGGASYEQYF.

The chain combines TRBV15 with TRBJ2-5, with D hard to call. The CDR3 has 15 residues. The V end was cut by 1 base, the J end by 7 bases, with 16 bases between. Germline V gives CDR1 LNHNV, CDR2 YYDKDF (reference sequence). In DNA, the CDR3 is TGTGCCACCAGCAGAGTTCGCCCTGTGTTAGGGACCCAGTACTTC. It codes for CATSRVRPVLGTQYF.